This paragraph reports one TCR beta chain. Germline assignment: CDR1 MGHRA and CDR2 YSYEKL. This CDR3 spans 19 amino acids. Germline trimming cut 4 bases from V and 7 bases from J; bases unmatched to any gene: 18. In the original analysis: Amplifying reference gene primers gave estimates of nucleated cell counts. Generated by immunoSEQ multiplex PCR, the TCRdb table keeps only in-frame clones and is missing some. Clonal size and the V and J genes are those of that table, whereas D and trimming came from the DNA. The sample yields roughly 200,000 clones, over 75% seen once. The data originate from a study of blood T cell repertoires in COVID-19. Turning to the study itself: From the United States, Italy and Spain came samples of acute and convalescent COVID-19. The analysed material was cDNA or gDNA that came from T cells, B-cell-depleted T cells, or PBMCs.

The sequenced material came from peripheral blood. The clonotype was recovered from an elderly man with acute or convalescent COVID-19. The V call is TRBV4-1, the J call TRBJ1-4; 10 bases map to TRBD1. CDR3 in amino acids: CASSRLVDRGPVQFEKLFF. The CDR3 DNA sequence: TGCGCCAGCAGCCGCTTAGTAGACAGGGGGCCTGTCCAATTTGAAAAACTGTTTTTT.